The entry below gives a single T cell receptor (beta chain) sequence along with its context. These data originate in a study of technical replicates of blood from several donors. Germline V gene data show CDR1 as SGHDN and CDR2 as FVKESK. This CDR3 is 16 amino acids long. V lost 4 bases, J lost 4 bases, and 5 bases stayed unmatched. Method: immunoSEQ multiplex PCR; TCRdb's copy keeps in-frame clones and lacks some. The data show around 80,000 clones, more than 95% seen once. The J gene is TRBJ2-3, the V gene TRBV14, with 13 bases matching TRBD2. This TCR came from a human donor in good health. The source material was T cells isolated from PBMCs. CDR3 DNA sequence: TGTGCCAGCAGCCCTTGGACTAGCGGGGGCCCAGATACGCAGTATTTT. Translation: CASSPWTSGGPDTQYF.